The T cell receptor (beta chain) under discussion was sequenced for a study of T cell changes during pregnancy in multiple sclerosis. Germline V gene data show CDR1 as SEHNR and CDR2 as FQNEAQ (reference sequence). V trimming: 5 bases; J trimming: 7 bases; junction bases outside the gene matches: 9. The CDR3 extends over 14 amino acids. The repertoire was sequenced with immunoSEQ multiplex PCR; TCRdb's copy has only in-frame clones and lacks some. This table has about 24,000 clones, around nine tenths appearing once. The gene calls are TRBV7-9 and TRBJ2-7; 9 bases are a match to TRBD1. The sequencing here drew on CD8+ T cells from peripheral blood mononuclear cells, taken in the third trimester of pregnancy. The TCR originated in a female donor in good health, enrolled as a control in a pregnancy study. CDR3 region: CASSPTNRGREQYF. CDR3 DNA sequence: TGTGCCAGCAGCCCGACAAACAGGGGGCGGGAGCAGTACTTC. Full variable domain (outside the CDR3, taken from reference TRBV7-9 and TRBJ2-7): DTGVSQNPRHKITKRGQNVTFRCDPISEHNRLYWYRQTLGQGPEFLTYFQNEAQLEKSRLLSDRFSAERPKGSFSTLEIQRTEQGDSAMYLCASSPTNRGREQYFGPGTRLTVT.